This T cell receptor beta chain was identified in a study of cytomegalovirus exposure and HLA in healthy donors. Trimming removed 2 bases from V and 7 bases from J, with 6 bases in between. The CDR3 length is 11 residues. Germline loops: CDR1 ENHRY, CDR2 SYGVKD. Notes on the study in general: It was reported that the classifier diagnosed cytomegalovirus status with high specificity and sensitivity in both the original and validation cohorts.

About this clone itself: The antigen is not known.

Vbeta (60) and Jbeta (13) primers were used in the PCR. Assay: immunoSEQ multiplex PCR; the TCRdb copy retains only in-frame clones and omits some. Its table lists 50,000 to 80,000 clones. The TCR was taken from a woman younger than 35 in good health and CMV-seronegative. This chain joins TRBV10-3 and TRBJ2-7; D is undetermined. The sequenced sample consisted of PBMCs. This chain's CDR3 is CAISEMEEQYF. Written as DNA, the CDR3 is TGTGCCATCAGTGAGATGGAGGAGCAGTACTTC.